The 14 T cell receptor beta chains listed next were all sequenced from one sample in a study of Ad26.COV2.S vaccination and SARS-CoV-2 variants. Assay used: immunoSEQ multiplex PCR; TCRdb lists only in-frame clones, some missing. The sample has approximately 140,000 clones, just over 85% seen once. The starting material was peripheral blood, obtained after recovery from COVID-19. These receptor sequences come from a human donor who had recovered from COVID-19.

A few counts support this clone. This chain joins TRBV12-5 and TRBJ1-5; D is uncertain. From germline, CDR1 is LGHNT and CDR2 FRNRAP. The CDR3 covers 12 residues. With 1 base removed from V and 5 bases from J, the gap between germline ends came to 3 bases. The CDR3, as DNA: TGTGCTAGTGGTTTGGGAGATCAGCCCCAGCATTTT. Protein: CASGLGDQPQHF.

The V and J genes are TRBV3-1 (or the pseudogene TRBV3-2) and TRBJ2-3, with 12 positions matching TRBD2. The germline V gene encodes CDR1 LGHDT and CDR2 YNNKEL (reference sequence). V was pared by 4 bases and J by 6 bases, with 8 bases of the junction left unmatched. The CDR3 consists of 16 residues. CDR3 DNA sequence: TGTGCCAGCAGCCGTACTAGCGGGGGGTCCCCCGATACGCAGTATTTT. It encodes CASSRTSGGSPDTQYF.

The V and J genes are TRBV28 and TRBJ2-5, with D uncertain. This CDR3 spans 14 amino acids. Looked up from germline, CDR1 is MDHEN and CDR2 is SYDVKM. V was pared by 3 bases and J by 3 bases, with 11 bases between. Here the CDR3 reads CASSFLQLKETQYF. Here the CDR3 DNA reads TGTGCCAGCAGTTTTCTACAATTAAAAGAGACCCAGTACTTC. The whole variable domain, filled in from reference TRBV28 and TRBJ2-5, reads DVKVTQSSRYLVKRTGEKVFLECVQDMDHENMFWYRQDPGLGLRLIYFSYDVKMKEKGDIPEGYSVSREKKERFSLILESASTNQTSMYLCASSFLQLKETQYFGPGTRLLVL.

The CDR3 DNA sequence: TGTGCCAGCAGCGTCGGGGATACGCAGTATTTT. The encoded protein is CASSVGDTQYF. This chain links TRBV9 with TRBJ2-3, with D unresolved. Germline CDR1 reads SGDLS; CDR2 reads YYNGEE. V was cut by 2 bases and J by 6 bases, with 4 bases left in between. The CDR3 length is 11 residues.

The chain uses TRBV5-6 and TRBJ2-7, with D perhaps assigned TRBD1 or TRBD2 (5 bases each). Germline assignment: CDR1 SGHDT and CDR2 YYEEEE. The germline V and J ends were trimmed by 10 bases and 4 bases, with 12 bases remaining between them. The CDR3 is 11 residues long. Here the CDR3 DNA reads TGTGCCGGATGGGGACGGTACGAGCAGTACTTC. This gives the protein CAGWGRYEQYF.

The V gene is TRBV24-1, the J gene TRBJ2-5; 8 bases are a match to TRBD1. Germline CDR1 KGHDR, CDR2 SFDVKD. V gave up 3 bases and J gave up 4 bases; unmatched junction bases: 9. This CDR3 region has 16 residues. Here the CDR3 reads CATSDHPDRGGETQYF. CDR3 DNA: TGTGCCACCAGTGATCATCCAGACAGGGGAGGAGAGACCCAGTACTTC.

The chain combines TRBV2 with TRBJ1-1; 7 positions agree with TRBD1. Trimming at V came to 2 bases and at J to 4 bases, leaving 4 bases not matched to a gene. The CDR3 consists of 14 residues. CDR1 and CDR2 from the germline V gene are SNHLY and FYNNEI. The CDR3 protein is CASSETDRVTEAFF. The CDR3 DNA follows: TGTGCCAGCAGTGAAACTGACAGGGTCACTGAAGCTTTCTTT.

The chain couples TRBV28 to TRBJ1-1; D perhaps matches TRBD1 (5 bases). The V end lost 3 bases, the J end lost 11 bases, and 10 bases lay between the germline ends. The CDR3 consists of 11 residues. Germline-derived CDR1 and CDR2 are MDHEN and SYDVKM. CDR3 protein: CASSLGVFAFF. Written as DNA, the CDR3 is TGTGCCAGCAGTTTGGGGGTGTTCGCTTTCTTT.

This sequence joins TRBV28 and TRBJ1-1; 7 nucleotides agree with TRBD1. CDR1 and CDR2 (germline): MDHEN, SYDVKM. The CDR3 covers 12 residues. The V and J ends lost 6 bases and 11 bases, in that order; junction bases with no gene match: 9. CDR3 DNA sequence: TGTGCCAGCAGCCCCACAGGGGTGGGGGCTTTCTTT. This sequence encodes CASSPTGVGAFF. The full variable domain, rest sourced from reference TRBV28 and TRBJ1-1, is DVKVTQSSRYLVKRTGEKVFLECVQDMDHENMFWYRQDPGLGLRLIYFSYDVKMKEKGDIPEGYSVSREKKERFSLILESASTNQTSMYLCASSPTGVGAFFGQGTRLTVV.

The chain employs TRBV5-6 and TRBJ1-5; 7 bases map to TRBD1. The V gene's germline CDR1 is SGHDT and CDR2 YYEEEE. The V and J ends lost 4 bases and 2 bases, in that order; junction bases with no gene match: 9. CDR3 size: 16 residues. CDR3 sequence: CASSQADREGNQPQHF. As DNA, the CDR3 is TGTGCCAGCAGCCAAGCCGACAGGGAGGGCAATCAGCCCCAGCATTTT.

DNA for the CDR3: TGTGCCAGCAGCTTGGGACTTCTGGCCTACGAGCAGTACTTC. Protein product: CASSLGLLAYEQYF. V usage is TRBV5-6 and J usage is TRBJ2-7; D unclear. V lost 0 bases and J lost 2, with 9 bases in between. Looked up from germline, CDR1 is SGHDT and CDR2 is YYEEEE. The CDR3 consists of 14 residues.

V is TRBV4-1 and J is TRBJ2-1, with D perhaps matching TRBD1 (5 bases). The CDR3 runs to 16 residues. Per the germline V gene, CDR1 is MGHRA and CDR2 is YSYEKL. V was shortened by 1 base and J by 0 bases, with 10 bases between the two germline ends. This CDR3 is CASSQVDILSYNEQFF. CDR3 nucleotide sequence: TGCGCCAGCAGCCAAGTGGACATCCTCTCCTACAATGAGCAGTTCTTC.

The gene calls are TRBV12-5 and TRBJ2-3; no firm D call. CDR3 length: 13 amino acids. V was cut by 1 base and J by 0 bases, with 2 bases left in between. Germline V gene lookup returns CDR1 LGHNT and CDR2 FRNRAP. The CDR3 protein is CASGLDSTDTQYF. As DNA, the CDR3 is TGTGCTAGTGGTTTGGACAGCACAGATACGCAGTATTTT. Complete variable domain (other parts from reference TRBV12-5 and TRBJ2-3): DARVTQTPRHKVTEMGQEVTMRCQPILGHNTVFWYRQTMMQGLELLAYFRNRAPLDDSGMPKDRFSAEMPDATLATLKIQPSEPRDSAVYFCASGLDSTDTQYFGPGTRLTVL.

The rearrangement links TRBV2 to TRBJ1-2, with D possibly matching TRBD1 (5 bases). The V gene's germline CDR1 is SNHLY and CDR2 FYNNEI. The ends were cut back, 2 bases at V and 12 bases at J, with 16 bases in the middle. The CDR3 spans 13 residues. CDR3 in DNA: TGTGCCAGCAGTGAACCAGTGCAGGGCAACAACACCTTC. Its protein is CASSEPVQGNNTF.